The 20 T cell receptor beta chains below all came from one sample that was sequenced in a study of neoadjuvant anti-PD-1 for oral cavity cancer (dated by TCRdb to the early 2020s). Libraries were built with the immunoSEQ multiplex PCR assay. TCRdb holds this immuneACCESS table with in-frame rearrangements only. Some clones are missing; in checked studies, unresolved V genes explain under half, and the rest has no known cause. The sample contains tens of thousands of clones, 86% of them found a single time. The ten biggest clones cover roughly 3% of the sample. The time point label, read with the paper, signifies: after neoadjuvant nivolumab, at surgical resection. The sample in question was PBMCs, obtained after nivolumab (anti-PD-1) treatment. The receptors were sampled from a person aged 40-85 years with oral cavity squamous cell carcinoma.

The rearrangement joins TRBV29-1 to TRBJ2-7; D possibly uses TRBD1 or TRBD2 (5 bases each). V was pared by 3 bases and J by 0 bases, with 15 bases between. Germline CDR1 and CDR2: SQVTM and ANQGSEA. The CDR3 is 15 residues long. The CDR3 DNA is TGCAGCGTTGAGGGGACGGCGCGAAGCTCCTACGAGCAGTACTTC. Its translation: CSVEGTARSSYEQYF.

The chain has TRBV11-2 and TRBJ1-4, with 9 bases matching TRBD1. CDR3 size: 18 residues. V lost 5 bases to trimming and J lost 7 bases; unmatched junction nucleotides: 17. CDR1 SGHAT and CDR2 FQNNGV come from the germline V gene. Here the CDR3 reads CASSPRFQGGTGFEKLFF. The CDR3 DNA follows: TGTGCCAGCAGCCCACGATTCCAGGGTGGGACAGGGTTTGAAAAACTGTTTTTT. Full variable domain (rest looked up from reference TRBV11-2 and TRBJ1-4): EAGVAQSPRYKIIEKRQSVAFWCNPISGHATLYWYQQILGQGPKLLIQFQNNGVVDDSQLPKDRFSAERLKGVDSTLKIQPAKLEDSAVYLCASSPRFQGGTGFEKLFFGSGTQLSVL.

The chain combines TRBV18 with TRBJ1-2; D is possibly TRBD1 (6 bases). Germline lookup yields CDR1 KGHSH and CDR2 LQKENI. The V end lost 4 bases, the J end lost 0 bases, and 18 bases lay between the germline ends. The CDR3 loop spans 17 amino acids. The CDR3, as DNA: TGTGCCAGCTCACTCCAACCGACAGGCGGAGCTAACTATGGCTACACCTTC. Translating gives CASSLQPTGGANYGYTF. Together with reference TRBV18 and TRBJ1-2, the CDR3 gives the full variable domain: NAGVMQNPRHLVRRRGQEARLRCSPMKGHSHVYWYRQLPEEGLKFMVYLQKENIIDESGMPKERFSAEFPKEGPSILRIQQVVRGDSAAYFCASSLQPTGGANYGYTFGSGTRLTVV.

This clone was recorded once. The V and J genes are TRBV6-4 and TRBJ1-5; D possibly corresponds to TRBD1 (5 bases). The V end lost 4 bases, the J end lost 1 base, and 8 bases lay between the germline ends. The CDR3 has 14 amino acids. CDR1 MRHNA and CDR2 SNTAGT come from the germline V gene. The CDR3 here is CASSAGRSNQPQHF. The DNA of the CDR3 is TGTGCCAGCAGTGCAGGGCGAAGCAATCAGCCCCAGCATTTT.

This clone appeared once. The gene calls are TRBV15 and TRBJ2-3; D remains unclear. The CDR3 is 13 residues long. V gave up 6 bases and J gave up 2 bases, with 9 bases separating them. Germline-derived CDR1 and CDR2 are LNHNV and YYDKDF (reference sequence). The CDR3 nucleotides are TGTGCCACCAGGACCGGAACCACAGATACGCAGTATTTT. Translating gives CATRTGTTDTQYF.

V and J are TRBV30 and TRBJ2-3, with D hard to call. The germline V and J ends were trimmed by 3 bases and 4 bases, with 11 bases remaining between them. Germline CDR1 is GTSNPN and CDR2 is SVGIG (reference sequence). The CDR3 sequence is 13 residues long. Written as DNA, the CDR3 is TGTGCCTGGAGGACGGCTTTGCCAGATACGCAGTATTTT. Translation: CAWRTALPDTQYF.

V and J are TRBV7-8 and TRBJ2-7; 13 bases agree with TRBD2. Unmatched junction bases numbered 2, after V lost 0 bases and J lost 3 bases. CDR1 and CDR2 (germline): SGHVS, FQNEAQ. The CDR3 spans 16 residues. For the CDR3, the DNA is TGTGCCAGCAGCTTAGCCCGGACTAGCGGGAGCTACGAGCAGTACTTC. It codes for CASSLARTSGSYEQYF. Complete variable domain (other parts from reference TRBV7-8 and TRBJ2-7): GAGVSQSPRYKVAKRGQDVALRCDPISGHVSLFWYQQALGQGPEFLTYFQNEAQLDKSGLPSDRFFAERPEGSVSTLKIQRTQQEDSAVYLCASSLARTSGSYEQYFGPGTRLTVT.

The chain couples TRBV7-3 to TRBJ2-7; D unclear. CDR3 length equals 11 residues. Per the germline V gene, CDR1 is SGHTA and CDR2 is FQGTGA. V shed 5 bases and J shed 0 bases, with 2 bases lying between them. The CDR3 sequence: CASSASYEQYF. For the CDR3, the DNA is TGTGCCAGCAGCGCCTCCTACGAGCAGTACTTC.

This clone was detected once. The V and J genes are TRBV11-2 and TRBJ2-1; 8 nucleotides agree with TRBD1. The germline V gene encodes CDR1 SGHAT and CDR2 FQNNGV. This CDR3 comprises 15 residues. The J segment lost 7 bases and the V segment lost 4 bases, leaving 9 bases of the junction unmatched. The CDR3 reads CASSSGQGEWNEQFF. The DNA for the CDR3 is TGTGCCAGCAGCTCCGGACAGGGTGAGTGGAATGAGCAGTTCTTC.

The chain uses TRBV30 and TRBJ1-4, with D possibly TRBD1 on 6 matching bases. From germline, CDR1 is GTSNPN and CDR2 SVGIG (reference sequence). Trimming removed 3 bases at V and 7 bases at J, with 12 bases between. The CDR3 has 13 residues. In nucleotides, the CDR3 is TGTGCCTGGAGCATCGGACAGACTGAAAAACTGTTTTTT. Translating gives CAWSIGQTEKLFF. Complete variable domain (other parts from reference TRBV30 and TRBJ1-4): SQTIHQWPATLVQPVGSPLSLECTVEGTSNPNLYWYRQAAGRGLQLLFYSVGIGQISSEVPQNLSASRPQDRQFILSSKKLLLSDSGFYLCAWSIGQTEKLFFGSGTQLSVL.

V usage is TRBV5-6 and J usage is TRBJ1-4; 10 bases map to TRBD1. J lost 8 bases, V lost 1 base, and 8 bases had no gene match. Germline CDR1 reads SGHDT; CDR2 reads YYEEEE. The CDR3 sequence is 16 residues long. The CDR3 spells CASSLLRDRGDEKLFF. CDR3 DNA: TGTGCCAGCAGCTTGTTACGGGACAGGGGAGACGAAAAACTGTTTTTT.

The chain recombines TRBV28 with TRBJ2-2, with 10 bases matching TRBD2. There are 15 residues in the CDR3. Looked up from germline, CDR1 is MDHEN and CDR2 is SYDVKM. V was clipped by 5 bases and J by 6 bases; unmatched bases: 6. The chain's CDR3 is CASSKTSGFAGELFF. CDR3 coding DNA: TGTGCCAGCAGTAAGACTAGCGGGTTTGCCGGGGAGCTGTTTTTT.

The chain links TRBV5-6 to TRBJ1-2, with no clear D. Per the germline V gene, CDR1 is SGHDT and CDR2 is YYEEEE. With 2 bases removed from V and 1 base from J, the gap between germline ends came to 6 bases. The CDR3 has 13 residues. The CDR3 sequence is CASSLTDNYGYTF. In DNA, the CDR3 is TGTGCCAGCAGCTTAACAGATAACTATGGCTACACCTTC.

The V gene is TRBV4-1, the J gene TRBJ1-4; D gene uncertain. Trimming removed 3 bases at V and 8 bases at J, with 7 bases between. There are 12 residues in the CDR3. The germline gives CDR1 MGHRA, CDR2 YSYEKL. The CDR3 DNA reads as TGCGCCAGCAGCCATCTTGGAGAAAAACTGTTTTTT. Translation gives CASSHLGEKLFF.

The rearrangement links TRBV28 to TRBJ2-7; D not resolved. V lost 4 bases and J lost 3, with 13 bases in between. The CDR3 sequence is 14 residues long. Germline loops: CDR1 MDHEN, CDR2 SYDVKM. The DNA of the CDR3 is TGTGCCAGCAGTTCCCCCCCTTTAAACTACGAGCAGTACTTC. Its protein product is CASSSPPLNYEQYF. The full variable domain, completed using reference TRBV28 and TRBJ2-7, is DVKVTQSSRYLVKRTGEKVFLECVQDMDHENMFWYRQDPGLGLRLIYFSYDVKMKEKGDIPEGYSVSREKKERFSLILESASTNQTSMYLCASSSPPLNYEQYFGPGTRLTVT.

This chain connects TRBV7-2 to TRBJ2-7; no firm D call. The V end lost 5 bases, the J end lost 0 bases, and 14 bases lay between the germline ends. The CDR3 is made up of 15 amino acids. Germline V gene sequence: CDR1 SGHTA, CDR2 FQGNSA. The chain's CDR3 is CASSVGGITSYEQYF. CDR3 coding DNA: TGTGCCAGCAGCGTGGGTGGGATCACCTCCTACGAGCAGTACTTC.

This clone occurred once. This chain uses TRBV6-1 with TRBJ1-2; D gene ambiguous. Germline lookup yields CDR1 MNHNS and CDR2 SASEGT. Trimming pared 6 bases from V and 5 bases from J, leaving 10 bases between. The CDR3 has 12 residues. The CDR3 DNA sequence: TGTGCCAGCAGGGCAGGACGGTATGGCTACACCTTC. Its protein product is CASRAGRYGYTF.

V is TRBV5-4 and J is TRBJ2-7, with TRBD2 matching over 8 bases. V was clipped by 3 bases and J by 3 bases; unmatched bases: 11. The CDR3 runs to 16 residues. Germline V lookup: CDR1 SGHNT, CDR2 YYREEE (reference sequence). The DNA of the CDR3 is TGTGCCAGCAGCTCCGGAACTAGCGGAATATACTACGAGCAGTACTTC. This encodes CASSSGTSGIYYEQYF.

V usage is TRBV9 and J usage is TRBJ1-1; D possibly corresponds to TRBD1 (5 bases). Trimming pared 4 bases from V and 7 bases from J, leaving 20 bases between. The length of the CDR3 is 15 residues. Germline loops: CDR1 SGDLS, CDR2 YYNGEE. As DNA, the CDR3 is TGTGCCAGCAGCACTAGCTGGGGGGGAGGTATTGAAGCTTTCTTT. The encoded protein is CASSTSWGGGIEAFF.

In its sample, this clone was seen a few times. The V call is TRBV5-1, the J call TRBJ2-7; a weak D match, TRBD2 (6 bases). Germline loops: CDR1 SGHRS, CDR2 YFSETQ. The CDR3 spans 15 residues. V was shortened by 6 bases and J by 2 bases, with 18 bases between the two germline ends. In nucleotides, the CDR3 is TGCGCCAGCACCCTCCCCGGGAGTGGACCCTACGAGCAGTACTTC. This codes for CASTLPGSGPYEQYF.